This TCR beta chain was captured in a study of monozygotic twins with cystic fibrosis. General study results and limits: Monozygotic CF twins shared more identical nucleotide clonotypes than unrelated patients. Clonality was generally low (median about 0.0097), higher in the most severe patients.

Sequencing used immunoSEQ multiplex PCR; TCRdb keeps in-frame clones, though not all of them. The repertoire holds some 30,000 clones, with more than 85% as singletons. A word on this clone: Its antigen is still unknown.

Material for sequencing was blood. The sequence was obtained from a girl aged 2 to 9 with cystic fibrosis.

The CDR3 loop is CASSRFGGFTGELFF. CDR3 coding DNA: TGTGCCAGTAGTAGATTTGGCGGCTTTACCGGGGAGCTGTTTTTT. V and J are TRBV19 and TRBJ2-2; D call uncertain. CDR1 LNHDA and CDR2 SQIVND come from the germline V gene (reference sequence). The CDR3 is 15 amino acids. Trimming cost V 4 bases and J 5 bases, with 14 bases left between them. Based on the CDR3 plus reference TRBV19 and TRBJ2-2, the full variable domain is DGGITQSPKYLFRKEGQNVTLSCEQNLNHDAMYWYRQDPGQGLRLIYYSQIVNDFQKGDIAEGYSVSREKKESFPLTVTSAQKNPTAFYLCASSRFGGFTGELFFGEGSRLTVL.